A single sample gave rise to the 20 T cell receptor beta chains below, sequenced in a study of shared clonotypes between healthy human individuals. Assay: immunoSEQ multiplex PCR; the TCRdb copy retains only in-frame clones and omits some. The table records roughly 2.2 million clones, 85% to 95% of them present only once. The sample taken for sequencing was naive CD4+ T cells from PBMCs. This sample's subset: CD45RA+ positively selected. Every receptor here comes from a man between 18 and 29 years old in good health. Some clones in this sample may be carry-over from other donors' samples.

V is TRBV28 and J is TRBJ2-7; D gene ambiguous. V lost 3 bases to trimming and J lost 0 bases, with 15 bases between them. The CDR3 runs 16 residues. Germline V gene lookup returns CDR1 MDHEN and CDR2 SYDVKM. DNA for the CDR3: TGTGCCAGCAGTTTTAGGGCAGATTTTTCCTCCTACGAGCAGTACTTC. Translation: CASSFRADFSSYEQYF.

V gene TRBV14 combines with J gene TRBJ2-5, with D perhaps being TRBD1 or TRBD2 (6 bases each). The CDR3 covers 15 residues. Trimming removed 5 bases from V and 5 bases from J, with 18 bases in between. Germline CDR1 and CDR2: SGHDN and FVKESK. Written as DNA, the CDR3 is TGTGCCAGCAGCTTAGACCTCGGGGGCGGTGAGACCCAGTACTTC. This gives the protein CASSLDLGGGETQYF.

The rearrangement joins TRBV10-3 to TRBJ1-1; maybe TRBD1 (5 bases). Germline lookup yields CDR1 ENHRY and CDR2 SYGVKD. With 10 bases removed from V and 1 base from J, the gap between germline ends came to 13 bases. The CDR3 extends over 13 amino acids. The CDR3 here is CASERDSNTEAFF. DNA for the CDR3: TGTGCCAGCGAACGGGACTCGAACACTGAAGCTTTCTTT.

This rearrangement joins TRBV9 to TRBJ2-5, with 14 nucleotides matching TRBD2. This CDR3 contains 19 residues. V lost 3 bases, J lost 2 bases, and 12 bases stayed unmatched. Germline lookup yields CDR1 SGDLS and CDR2 YYNGEE. CDR3 bases: TGTGCCAGCAGCGCCCAAGCGGGACTAGCGGGGGAAGGTCAAGAGACCCAGTACTTC. It codes for CASSAQAGLAGEGQETQYF.

This sequence joins TRBV7-9 and TRBJ2-5; D is ambiguous. Per the germline V gene, CDR1 is SEHNR and CDR2 is FQNEAQ (reference sequence). Trimming shortened V by 3 bases and J by 2 bases, and 7 bases separated the two germline ends. The CDR3 length is 13 residues. The CDR3: CASSFLLQETQYF. Here the CDR3 DNA reads TGTGCCAGCAGCTTTTTGCTTCAAGAGACCCAGTACTTC.

The rearrangement links TRBV10-3 to TRBJ1-1; D not certain. V lost 5 bases, J lost 5 bases, and 9 bases lay in between. The CDR3 has 12 amino acids. Germline CDR1 and CDR2: ENHRY and SYGVKD. For the CDR3, the DNA is TGTGCCATCAGTTACAGTGCGACTGAAGCTTTCTTT. It encodes CAISYSATEAFF.

The chain has TRBV5-4 and TRBJ2-7, with D possibly called TRBD1 or TRBD2 (5 bases each). This CDR3 is built from 15 residues. With 0 bases removed from V and 7 bases from J, the gap between germline ends came to 17 bases. The V gene's germline CDR1 is SGHNT and CDR2 YYREEE (reference sequence). DNA for the CDR3: TGTGCCAGCAGCTTGGGCGGGTGGGCAGGGAGAGAGCAGTACTTC. Translation: CASSLGGWAGREQYF.

The rearrangement uses TRBV7-2 and TRBJ2-3; 10 bases agree with TRBD2. In germline, CDR1 is SGHTA, CDR2 FQGNSA. V gave up 4 bases and J gave up 2 bases; unmatched junction bases: 3. CDR3 length: 15 residues. CDR3 residues: CASSWTSGYTDTQYF. The DNA for the CDR3 is TGTGCCAGCAGCTGGACTAGCGGATACACAGATACGCAGTATTTT.

The chain carries TRBV18 and TRBJ2-7; D is uncertain. CDR3 length equals 13 residues. V lost 3 bases and J 5 bases, leaving 11 bases between the germline ends. Germline assignment: CDR1 KGHSH and CDR2 LQKENI. The DNA for the CDR3 is TGTGCCAGCTCACCGCAGAAGGGAAACGAGCAGTACTTC. Translated: CASSPQKGNEQYF. Using reference TRBV18 and TRBJ2-7 for the parts outside the CDR3, the full variable domain is NAGVMQNPRHLVRRRGQEARLRCSPMKGHSHVYWYRQLPEEGLKFMVYLQKENIIDESGMPKERFSAEFPKEGPSILRIQQVVRGDSAAYFCASSPQKGNEQYFGPGTRLTVT.

V is TRBV19 and J is TRBJ2-7, with 12 bases fitting TRBD2. The CDR3 sequence is 16 residues long. With 5 bases clipped from V and 6 bases from J, the junction kept 11 bases outside the gene matches. Looked up from germline, CDR1 is LNHDA and CDR2 is SQIVND (reference sequence). In DNA, the CDR3 is TGTGCCAGTAGTTCCGGACTAGCGGGGTTCTCCGCCGAGCAGTACTTC. Translating it yields CASSSGLAGFSAEQYF. Full variable domain (missing parts from reference TRBV19 and TRBJ2-7): DGGITQSPKYLFRKEGQNVTLSCEQNLNHDAMYWYRQDPGQGLRLIYYSQIVNDFQKGDIAEGYSVSREKKESFPLTVTSAQKNPTAFYLCASSSGLAGFSAEQYFGPGTRLTVT.

The chain uses TRBV4-3 and TRBJ2-3; TRBD2 matches at 7 bases. The V and J ends lost 1 base and 0 bases, in that order; junction bases with no gene match: 4. This CDR3 region has 16 residues. Germline V gene lookup returns CDR1 LGHNA and CDR2 YSLEER. Written as DNA, the CDR3 is TGCGCCAGCAGCCAAGCGCCAGCGGGAAGCACAGATACGCAGTATTTT. This gives the protein CASSQAPAGSTDTQYF.

The V call is TRBV2, the J call TRBJ2-7, with D uncertain. V was cut by 8 bases and J by 0 bases, with 14 bases left in between. The CDR3 sequence is 14 residues long. Germline lookup yields CDR1 SNHLY and CDR2 FYNNEI. The CDR3 DNA reads as TGTGCCAGCCGATTTCAAAGGGACTCCTACGAGCAGTACTTC. As protein: CASRFQRDSYEQYF.

The V gene is TRBV4-1, the J gene TRBJ1-1, with a weak D call TRBD1 (6 bases). This CDR3 is 15 amino acids long. V lost 4 bases and J lost 8, with 20 bases in between. Looked up from germline, CDR1 is MGHRA and CDR2 is YSYEKL. In DNA, the CDR3 is TGCGCCAGCAGCCCGCCCCCCACGGGGGCTCAAGAAGCTTTCTTT. This codes for CASSPPPTGAQEAFF.

This clone appeared once. The gene calls are TRBV5-1 and TRBJ2-5; 7 bases agree with TRBD2. There are 17 residues in the CDR3. V trimming: 3 bases; J trimming: 2 bases; junction bases outside the gene matches: 13. Germline V gene data show CDR1 as SGHRS and CDR2 as YFSETQ. The CDR3, as DNA: TGCGCCAGCAGCTCCACCGGGGCTAGCGGAGGACAAGAGACCCAGTACTTC. Encoded protein: CASSSTGASGGQETQYF.

V usage is TRBV7-3 and J usage is TRBJ2-3, with TRBD2 matching 11 bases. CDR1 is SGHTA, CDR2 FQGTGA, per germline. V gave up 3 bases and J gave up 6 bases; unmatched junction bases: 5. CDR3 length: 15 residues. The CDR3 DNA reads as TGTGCCAGCAGCTTCTCTAGCGGGAGGAGGGATACGCAGTATTTT. Translating gives CASSFSSGRRDTQYF.

The J gene is TRBJ2-7, the V gene TRBV11-2; either TRBD1 or TRBD2 may supply D (5 bases each). Trimming left V 6 bases short and J 2 bases short, with 23 bases between. CDR3 length: 17 amino acids. The germline V gene has CDR1 SGHAT and CDR2 FQNNGV. In DNA form, the CDR3 reads TGTGCCAGCAGACCAACAACAGCCGGGACCCCTCCCTACGAGCAGTACTTC. Translation: CASRPTTAGTPPYEQYF.

The rearrangement links TRBV18 to TRBJ1-1; D unclear. Germline CDR1 and CDR2: KGHSH and LQKENI. V was shortened by 2 bases and J by 1 base, with 11 bases between the two germline ends. CDR3 size: 15 residues. CDR3 region: CASSPRGRTNTEAFF. As DNA, the CDR3 is TGTGCCAGCTCACCAAGAGGACGGACGAACACTGAAGCTTTCTTT.

The chain employs TRBV4-3 and TRBJ1-5; D gene uncertain. Per germline, CDR1 LGHNA and CDR2 YSLEER. The CDR3 extends over 15 amino acids. Trimming shortened V by 1 base and J by 4 bases, and 11 bases separated the two germline ends. The CDR3 DNA reads as TGCGCCAGCAGCCAAGTCCCGGGGTCGAATCAGCCCCAGCATTTT. Amino acid sequence: CASSQVPGSNQPQHF.

This clone appeared once. V gene TRBV5-1 combines with J gene TRBJ1-2; no clear D. Between the trimmed V and J ends, which lost 0 bases and 8 bases, there was a span of 23 bases. The CDR3 spans 17 residues. Germline V lookup: CDR1 SGHRS, CDR2 YFSETQ. In nucleotides, the CDR3 is TGCGCCAGCAGCTTGGACGCATTTCCCAGCACCACCTGGGGCTACACCTTC. It is translated as CASSLDAFPSTTWGYTF.

This clone appeared a few times. The gene calls are TRBV28 and TRBJ1-2; D gene uncertain. Germline values: CDR1 MDHEN, CDR2 SYDVKM. The CDR3 sequence is 13 residues long. Trimming removed 9 bases from V and 7 bases from J, with 18 bases in between. The CDR3 region is CASRGGSVGGYTF. The CDR3 nucleotides read TGTGCCAGTCGGGGTGGGTCGGTCGGTGGCTACACCTTC.